Presented here are 3 T cell receptor beta chains from one specimen sequenced in a study of shared T cell receptors in the human thymus. The method was immunoSEQ multiplex PCR; TCRdb's version includes in-frame clones alone and lacks a portion of them. The sample lists 630,000 or so clones; about 89% were seen once. These sequences were also reported in another study, on human thymus T cells.

The sequenced material came from thymocytes. Receptors were obtained from a boy under two years old with a congenital heart defect.

V is TRBV12-5 and J is TRBJ1-1, with 7 bases fitting TRBD1. V lost 1 base to trimming and J lost 4 bases; unmatched junction nucleotides: 3. Per germline, CDR1 LGHNT and CDR2 FRNRAP. The CDR3 contains 14 residues. This chain's CDR3 is CASGLGDRSTEAFF. The CDR3 DNA reads as TGTGCTAGTGGTTTGGGGGACAGAAGCACTGAAGCTTTCTTT.

The chain uses TRBV7-9 and TRBJ2-2; D is possibly TRBD1 (5 bases). V was trimmed by 8 bases and J by 4 bases, leaving 14 bases between them. CDR1 is SEHNR, CDR2 FQNEAQ, per germline (reference sequence). This CDR3 contains 14 residues. For the CDR3, the DNA is TGTGCCAGCTCCGGCAGGGTGGTCACCGGGGAGCTGTTTTTT. It yields the protein CASSGRVVTGELFF.

V and J are TRBV4-3 and TRBJ1-4; D ambiguous. Germline CDR1 LGHNA, CDR2 YSLEER. V was clipped by 0 bases and J by 5 bases, with 13 bases between them. The CDR3 runs to 16 residues. The CDR3, as DNA: TGCGCCAGCAGCCAAGAGGAGGGCACCTTAAATGAAAAACTGTTTTTT. Translating it yields CASSQEEGTLNEKLFF.